The 13 T cell receptor beta chains reported below all come from one sample, sequenced in a study of Ad26.COV2.S vaccination and SARS-CoV-2 variants (dated by TCRdb to about 2021). The library was obtained by the immunoSEQ multiplex PCR assay. Imported from immuneACCESS, the table was reduced by TCRdb to in-frame sequences with V and J called. These copies leave out some clones; in studies compared against another copy, an unresolved V gene accounts for under half, and the cause of the remainder is not known. Present in this sample are 500,000 or so clones, 75% to 90% of which were seen just once. Clones ranked in the top ten supply over 2.5% of the sample. According to the study, the label for this sample's treatment or condition signals: around 19 received Ad26.COV2.S at low or high dose, single or two shots; 5 received placebo; per-sample allocation not given. For vaccine and placebo recipients, repertoires were sequenced using samples collected on day 63 after the first injection.

Sequenced material: peripheral blood, taken in a trial of Ad26.COV2.S vaccine versus placebo. Every receptor here comes from a person aged 18-65 years who received the Ad26.COV2.S COVID-19 vaccine or a placebo.

This clone was seen only once. The chain recombines TRBV5-1 with TRBJ2-4, with TRBD1 as a possible D gene (6 bases). CDR3 length: 16 residues. Germline CDR1 SGHRS, CDR2 YFSETQ. Trimming pared 4 bases from V and 0 bases from J, leaving 14 bases between. The CDR3 DNA follows: TGCGCCAGCAGCCCAGGACAGTACCTAGCCAAAAACATTCAGTACTTC. This gives the protein CASSPGQYLAKNIQYF.

The V gene is TRBV30, the J gene TRBJ1-4; D is undetermined. The length of the CDR3 is 16 residues. The germline V and J ends were trimmed by 2 bases and 5 bases, with 18 bases remaining between them. Germline lookup yields CDR1 GTSNPN and CDR2 SVGIG (reference sequence). CDR3 loop: CAWSLGGGGINEKLFF. The CDR3 bases are TGTGCCTGGAGTTTGGGAGGAGGCGGAATAAATGAAAAACTGTTTTTT.

The chain couples TRBV11-3 to TRBJ2-5; D gene ambiguous. CDR3 length equals 14 residues. In germline, CDR1 is SGHNT, CDR2 YENEEA. Trimming took 2 bases from V and 3 from J, leaving 10 bases between them. The chain's CDR3 is CASSLSAAKETQYF. The CDR3 DNA reads as TGTGCCAGCAGCTTATCAGCCGCCAAAGAGACCCAGTACTTC. Complete variable domain (other parts from reference TRBV11-3 and TRBJ2-5): EAGVVQSPRYKIIEKKQPVAFWCNPISGHNTLYWYLQNLGQGPELLIRYENEEAVDDSQLPKDRFSAERLKGVDSTLKIQPAELGDSAVYLCASSLSAAKETQYFGPGTRLLVL.

The chain recombines TRBV6-2 or TRBV6-3 with TRBJ1-1, with D perhaps TRBD1 (5 bases). CDR1 is MNHEY, CDR2 SVGEGT, per germline. This CDR3 has 16 amino acids. The V end lost 2 bases, the J end lost 2 bases, and 15 bases lay between the germline ends. The CDR3 DNA reads TGTGCCAGCAGTTACGGGACGCGTGTTTTTAACACTGAAGCTTTCTTT. As protein: CASSYGTRVFNTEAFF.

V is TRBV7-2 and J is TRBJ1-5, with unresolved D. Germline V gene lookup returns CDR1 SGHTA and CDR2 FQGNSA. The germline V and J ends were trimmed by 2 bases and 1 base, with 12 bases remaining between them. This CDR3 is built from 16 residues. CDR3 protein: CASSLLGSLSNQPQHF. The CDR3 DNA reads TGTGCCAGCAGCTTACTCGGCTCGCTAAGCAATCAGCCCCAGCATTTT.

This chain connects TRBV7-3 to TRBJ1-1; a weak D match, TRBD1 (5 bases). CDR1 and CDR2 from the germline V gene are SGHTA and FQGTGA. Trimming removed 3 bases at V and 1 base at J, with 6 bases between. CDR3 length: 13 amino acids. Here the CDR3 reads CASSFGANTEAFF. As DNA, the CDR3 is TGTGCCAGCAGCTTCGGGGCGAACACTGAAGCTTTCTTT.

This clone was counted a single time. The rearrangement joins TRBV5-6 to TRBJ2-7; weak D call: TRBD1 (6 bases). The V end lost 1 base, the J end lost 3 bases, and 11 bases lay between the germline ends. Germline CDR1 and CDR2: SGHDT and YYEEEE. This CDR3 spans 14 amino acids. This chain's CDR3 is CASSLYRVDYEQYV. CDR3 nucleotide sequence: TGTGCCAGCAGCTTGTACAGGGTAGACTACGAGCAGTACGTC.

V usage is TRBV9 and J usage is TRBJ1-1; 7 bases map to TRBD1. CDR1 is SGDLS, CDR2 YYNGEE, per germline. CDR3 size: 15 residues. V lost 6 bases to trimming and J lost 3 bases; unmatched junction nucleotides: 11. CDR3 bases: TGTGCCAGCACCCGACAGGGTTCGGGTTACACTGAAGCTTTCTTT. Translated: CASTRQGSGYTEAFF.

V and J are TRBV5-1 and TRBJ1-2; 9 nucleotides line up with TRBD1. There are 13 residues in the CDR3. The V segment lost 4 bases and the J segment 4 bases; nucleotides outside the gene matches: 2. Germline CDR1 is SGHRS and CDR2 is YFSETQ. The CDR3 is CASSDRGIYGYTF. CDR3 in DNA: TGCGCCAGCAGCGACAGGGGGATCTATGGCTACACCTTC.

The chain recombines TRBV5-1 with TRBJ1-1; D is perhaps TRBD1 (6 bases). In germline, CDR1 is SGHRS, CDR2 YFSETQ. Trimming shortened V by 4 bases and J by 4 bases, and 17 bases separated the two germline ends. This CDR3 is 15 amino acids long. The CDR3 DNA reads TGCGCCAGCAGCGACGCGCCAGGGGTCGGCACTGAAGCTTTCTTT. The encoded protein is CASSDAPGVGTEAFF.

For the CDR3, the DNA is TGTGCCAGCAGCTCCCGGGGAGCCCAAGAGACCCAGTACTTC. Translation gives CASSSRGAQETQYF. The chain links TRBV7-2 to TRBJ2-5, with D possibly TRBD2 on 5 matching bases. V was pared by 4 bases and J by 1 base, with 10 bases between. CDR3 length: 14 residues. CDR1 SGHTA and CDR2 FQGNSA come from the germline V gene. The entire variable domain, with the rest obtained from reference TRBV7-2 and TRBJ2-5, is as follows: GAGVSQSPSNKVTEKGKDVELRCDPISGHTALYWYRQSLGQGLEFLIYFQGNSAPDKSGLPSDRFSAERTGGSVSTLTIQRTQQEDSAVYLCASSSRGAQETQYFGPGTRLLVL.

The chain is built from TRBV2 and TRBJ1-4, with 7 nucleotides matching TRBD1. Germline CDR1 is SNHLY and CDR2 is FYNNEI. Losses at the gene ends were 6 bases for V and 3 bases for J; bases not matched to a gene: 7. The CDR3 spans 15 residues. The CDR3 region is CASSLPGTANEKLFF. The CDR3 coding sequence is TGTGCCAGCAGCCTTCCCGGGACAGCTAATGAAAAACTGTTTTTT. The whole variable domain, remainder taken from reference TRBV2 and TRBJ1-4, is EPEVTQTPSHQVTQMGQEVILRCVPISNHLYFYWYRQILGQKVEFLVSFYNNEISEKSEIFDDQFSVERPDGSNFTLKIRSTKLEDSAMYFCASSLPGTANEKLFFGSGTQLSVL.

This chain joins TRBV6-2 or TRBV6-3 and TRBJ1-2; D not certain. The CDR3 covers 15 residues. The V end lost 0 bases, the J end lost 4 bases, and 12 bases lay between the germline ends. CDR1 is MNHEY, CDR2 SVGEGT, per germline. The DNA for the CDR3 is TGTGCCAGCAGTTACTCGGCCAGCTCACCCTATGGCTACACCTTC. It codes for CASSYSASSPYGYTF.